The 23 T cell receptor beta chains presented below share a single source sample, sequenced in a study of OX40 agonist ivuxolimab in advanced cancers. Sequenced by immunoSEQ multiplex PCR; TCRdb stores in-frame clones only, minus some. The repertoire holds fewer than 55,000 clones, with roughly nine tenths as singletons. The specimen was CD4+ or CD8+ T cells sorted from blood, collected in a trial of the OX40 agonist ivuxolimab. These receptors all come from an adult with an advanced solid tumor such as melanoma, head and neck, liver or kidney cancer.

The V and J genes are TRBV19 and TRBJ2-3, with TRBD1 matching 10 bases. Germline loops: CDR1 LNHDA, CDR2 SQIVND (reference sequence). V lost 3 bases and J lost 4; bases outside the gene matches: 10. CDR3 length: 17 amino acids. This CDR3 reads CASSMGAGTGVADTQYF. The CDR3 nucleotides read TGTGCCAGTAGTATGGGGGCCGGGACAGGGGTTGCAGATACGCAGTATTTT. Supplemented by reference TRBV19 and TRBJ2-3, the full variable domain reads DGGITQSPKYLFRKEGQNVTLSCEQNLNHDAMYWYRQDPGQGLRLIYYSQIVNDFQKGDIAEGYSVSREKKESFPLTVTSAQKNPTAFYLCASSMGAGTGVADTQYFGPGTRLTVL.

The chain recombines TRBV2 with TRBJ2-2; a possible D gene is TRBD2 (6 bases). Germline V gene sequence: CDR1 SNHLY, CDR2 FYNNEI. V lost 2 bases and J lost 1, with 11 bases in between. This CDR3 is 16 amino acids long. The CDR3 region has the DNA TGTGCCAGCAGTGAATTGGGCGGGGAGAACACCGGGGAGCTGTTTTTT. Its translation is CASSELGGENTGELFF.

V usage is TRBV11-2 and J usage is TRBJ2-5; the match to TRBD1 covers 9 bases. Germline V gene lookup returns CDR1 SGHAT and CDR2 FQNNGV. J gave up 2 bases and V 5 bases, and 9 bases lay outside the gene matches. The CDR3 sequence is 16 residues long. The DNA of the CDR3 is TGTGCCAGCAGCCCGAGGACAGGGGCCTTACAAGAGACCCAGTACTTC. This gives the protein CASSPRTGALQETQYF.

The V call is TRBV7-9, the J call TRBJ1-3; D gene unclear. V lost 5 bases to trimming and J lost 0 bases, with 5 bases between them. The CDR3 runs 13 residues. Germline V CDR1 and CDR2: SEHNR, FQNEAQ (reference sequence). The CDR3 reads CASSPHSGNTIYF. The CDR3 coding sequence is TGTGCCAGCAGCCCTCACTCTGGAAACACCATATATTTT.

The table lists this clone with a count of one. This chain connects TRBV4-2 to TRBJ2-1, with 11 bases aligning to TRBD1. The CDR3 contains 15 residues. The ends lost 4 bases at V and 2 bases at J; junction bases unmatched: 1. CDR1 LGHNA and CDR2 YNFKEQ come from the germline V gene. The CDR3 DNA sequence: TGTGCCAGCAGCCCGGGACAGGGGGCCTACAATGAGCAGTTCTTC. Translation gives CASSPGQGAYNEQFF.

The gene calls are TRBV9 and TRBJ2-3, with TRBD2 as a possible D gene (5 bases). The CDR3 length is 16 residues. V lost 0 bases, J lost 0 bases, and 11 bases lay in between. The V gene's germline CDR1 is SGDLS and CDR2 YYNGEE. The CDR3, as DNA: TGTGCCAGCAGCGTAGGGGCGGGTCTTAGCACAGATACGCAGTATTTT. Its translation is CASSVGAGLSTDTQYF. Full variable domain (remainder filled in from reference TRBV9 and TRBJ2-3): DSGVTQTPKHLITATGQRVTLRCSPRSGDLSVYWYQQSLDQGLQFLIQYYNGEERAKGNILERFSAQQFPDLHSELNLSSLELGDSALYFCASSVGAGLSTDTQYFGPGTRLTVL.

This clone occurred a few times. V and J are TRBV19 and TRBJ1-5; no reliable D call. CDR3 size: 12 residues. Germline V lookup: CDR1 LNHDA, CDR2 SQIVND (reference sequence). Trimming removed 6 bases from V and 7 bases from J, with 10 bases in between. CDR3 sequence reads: CASRFTNQPQHF. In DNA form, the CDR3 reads TGTGCCAGTAGGTTCACTAACCAGCCCCAGCATTTT.

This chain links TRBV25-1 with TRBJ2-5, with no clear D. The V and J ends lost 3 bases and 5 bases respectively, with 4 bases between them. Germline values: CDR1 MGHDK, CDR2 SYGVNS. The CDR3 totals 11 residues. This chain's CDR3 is CASSDLETQYF. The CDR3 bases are TGTGCCAGCAGTGATTTGGAGACCCAGTACTTC.

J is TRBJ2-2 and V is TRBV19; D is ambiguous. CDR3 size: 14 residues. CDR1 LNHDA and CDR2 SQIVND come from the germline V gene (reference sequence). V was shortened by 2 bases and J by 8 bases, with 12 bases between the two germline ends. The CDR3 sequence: CASSIQGPYGELFF. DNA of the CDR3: TGTGCCAGTAGTATACAAGGGCCCTATGGGGAGCTGTTTTTT. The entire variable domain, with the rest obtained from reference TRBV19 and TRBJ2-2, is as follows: DGGITQSPKYLFRKEGQNVTLSCEQNLNHDAMYWYRQDPGQGLRLIYYSQIVNDFQKGDIAEGYSVSREKKESFPLTVTSAQKNPTAFYLCASSIQGPYGELFFGEGSRLTVL.

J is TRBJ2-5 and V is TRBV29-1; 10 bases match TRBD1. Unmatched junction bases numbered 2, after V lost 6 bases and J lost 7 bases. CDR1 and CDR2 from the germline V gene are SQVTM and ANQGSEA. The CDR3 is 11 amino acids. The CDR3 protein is CSVRTGGTQYF. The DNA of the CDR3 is TGCAGCGTGCGGACAGGGGGGACCCAGTACTTC.

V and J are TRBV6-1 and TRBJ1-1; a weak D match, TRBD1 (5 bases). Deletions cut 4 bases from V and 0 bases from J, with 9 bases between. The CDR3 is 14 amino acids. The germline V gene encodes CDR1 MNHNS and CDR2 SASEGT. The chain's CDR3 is CASSGRQMNTEAFF. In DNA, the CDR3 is TGTGCCAGCAGTGGACGACAGATGAACACTGAAGCTTTCTTT.

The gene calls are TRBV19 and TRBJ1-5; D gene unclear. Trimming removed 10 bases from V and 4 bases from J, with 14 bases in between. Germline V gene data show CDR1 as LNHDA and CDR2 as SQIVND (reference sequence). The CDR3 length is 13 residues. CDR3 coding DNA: TGTGCCACCTCTGACCAAGCTAATCAGCCCCAGCATTTT. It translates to CATSDQANQPQHF.

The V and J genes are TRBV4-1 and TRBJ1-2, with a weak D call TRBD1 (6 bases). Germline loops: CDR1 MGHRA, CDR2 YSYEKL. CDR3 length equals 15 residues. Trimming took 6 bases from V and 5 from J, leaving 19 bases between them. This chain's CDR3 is CASRTGGGGRYGYTF. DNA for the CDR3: TGCGCCAGCAGAACGGGGGGGGGCGGTAGGTATGGCTACACCTTC.

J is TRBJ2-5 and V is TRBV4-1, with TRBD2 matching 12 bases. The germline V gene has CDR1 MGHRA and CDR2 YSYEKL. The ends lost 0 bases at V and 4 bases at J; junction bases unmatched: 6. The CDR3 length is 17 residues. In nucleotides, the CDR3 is TGCGCCAGCAGCCAAGACCCCCAGGGACTAGCGGGAGAGACCCAGTACTTC. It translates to CASSQDPQGLAGETQYF.

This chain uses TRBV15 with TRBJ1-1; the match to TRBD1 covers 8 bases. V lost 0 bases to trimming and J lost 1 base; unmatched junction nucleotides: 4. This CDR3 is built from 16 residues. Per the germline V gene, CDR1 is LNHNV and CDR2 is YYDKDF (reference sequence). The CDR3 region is CATSRDGGTGNTEAFF. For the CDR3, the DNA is TGTGCCACCAGCAGAGATGGCGGGACAGGGAACACTGAAGCTTTCTTT.

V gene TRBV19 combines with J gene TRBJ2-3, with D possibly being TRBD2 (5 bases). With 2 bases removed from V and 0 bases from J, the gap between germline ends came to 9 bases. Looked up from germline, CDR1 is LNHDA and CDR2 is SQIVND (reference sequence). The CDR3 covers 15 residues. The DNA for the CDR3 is TGTGCCAGTAGTATATTACGGACTAGCACAGATACGCAGTATTTT. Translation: CASSILRTSTDTQYF.

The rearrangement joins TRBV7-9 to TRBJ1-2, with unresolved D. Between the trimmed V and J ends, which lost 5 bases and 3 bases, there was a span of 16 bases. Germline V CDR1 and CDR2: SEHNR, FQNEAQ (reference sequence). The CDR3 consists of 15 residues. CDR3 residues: CASSLNGLYDYGYTF. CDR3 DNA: TGTGCCAGCAGCCTGAACGGACTGTATGACTATGGCTACACCTTC.

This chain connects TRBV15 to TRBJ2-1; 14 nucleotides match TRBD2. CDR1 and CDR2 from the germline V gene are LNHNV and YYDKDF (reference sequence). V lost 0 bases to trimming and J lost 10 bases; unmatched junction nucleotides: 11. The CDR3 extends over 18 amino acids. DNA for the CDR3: TGTGCCACCAGCAGAGATTTGGCGACTAGCGGGGGGGCATGGGAGCAGTTCTTC. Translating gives CATSRDLATSGGAWEQFF.

CDR3 nucleotides: TGTGCCAGCTCGGCGGAAGTAATAGCTTTCTTT. Translation gives CASSAEVIAFF. V gene TRBV2 combines with J gene TRBJ1-1, with unresolved D. This CDR3 region has 11 residues. V was shortened by 8 bases and J by 10 bases, with 14 bases between the two germline ends. CDR1 and CDR2 from the germline V gene are SNHLY and FYNNEI.

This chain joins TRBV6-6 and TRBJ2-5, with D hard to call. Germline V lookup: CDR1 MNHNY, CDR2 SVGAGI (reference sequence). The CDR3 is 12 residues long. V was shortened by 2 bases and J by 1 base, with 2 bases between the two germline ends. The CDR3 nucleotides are TGTGCCAGCAGTTACACCCAAGAGACCCAGTACTTC. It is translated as CASSYTQETQYF.

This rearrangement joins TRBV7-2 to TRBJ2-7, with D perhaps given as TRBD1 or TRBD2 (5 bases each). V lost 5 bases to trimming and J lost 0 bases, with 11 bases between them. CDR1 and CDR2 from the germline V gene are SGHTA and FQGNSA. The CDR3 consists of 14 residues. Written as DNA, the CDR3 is TGTGCCAGCAGCCCTGGGGGTAGCTCCTACGAGCAGTACTTC. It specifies CASSPGGSSYEQYF. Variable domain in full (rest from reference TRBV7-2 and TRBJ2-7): GAGVSQSPSNKVTEKGKDVELRCDPISGHTALYWYRQSLGQGLEFLIYFQGNSAPDKSGLPSDRFSAERTGGSVSTLTIQRTQQEDSAVYLCASSPGGSSYEQYFGPGTRLTVT.

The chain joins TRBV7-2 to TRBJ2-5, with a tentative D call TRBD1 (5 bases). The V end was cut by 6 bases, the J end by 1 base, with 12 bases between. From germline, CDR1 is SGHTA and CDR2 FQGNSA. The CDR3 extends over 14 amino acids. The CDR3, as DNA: TGTGCCAGCAGTCCAGACAGTGCCCAAGAGACCCAGTACTTC. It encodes CASSPDSAQETQYF.

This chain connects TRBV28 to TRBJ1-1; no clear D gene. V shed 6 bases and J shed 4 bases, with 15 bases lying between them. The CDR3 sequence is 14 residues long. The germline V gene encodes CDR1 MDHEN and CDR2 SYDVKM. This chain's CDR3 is CASSSSRWATEAFF. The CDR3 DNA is TGTGCCAGCAGCTCCTCCCGGTGGGCCACTGAAGCTTTCTTT.